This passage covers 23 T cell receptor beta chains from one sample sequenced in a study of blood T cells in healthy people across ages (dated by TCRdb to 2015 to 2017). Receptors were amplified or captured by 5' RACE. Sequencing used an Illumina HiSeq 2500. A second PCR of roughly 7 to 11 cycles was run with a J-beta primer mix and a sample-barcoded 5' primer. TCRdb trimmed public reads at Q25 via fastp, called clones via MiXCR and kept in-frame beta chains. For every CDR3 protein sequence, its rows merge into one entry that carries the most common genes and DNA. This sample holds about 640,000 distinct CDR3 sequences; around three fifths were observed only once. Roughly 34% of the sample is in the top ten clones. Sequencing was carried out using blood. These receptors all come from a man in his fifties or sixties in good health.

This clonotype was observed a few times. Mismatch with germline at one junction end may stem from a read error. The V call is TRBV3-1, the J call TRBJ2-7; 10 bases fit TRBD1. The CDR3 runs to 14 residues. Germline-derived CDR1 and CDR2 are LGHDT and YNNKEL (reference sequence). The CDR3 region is CASSQGTGAYEQYF. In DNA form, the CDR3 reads TGCGCCAGCAGCCAAGGGACAGGGGCCTACGAGCAGTACTTC.

This chain's CDR3 is CATRGQGQGSPLHF. In DNA form, the CDR3 reads TGTGCCACCCGAGGACAGGGCCAAGGTTCACCCCTCCACTTT. The rearrangement uses TRBV10-3 and TRBJ1-6, with TRBD1 matching over 8 bases. The CDR3 totals 14 residues. Germline CDR1 ENHRY, CDR2 SYGVKD. V was clipped by 10 bases and J by 9 bases; unmatched bases: 11.

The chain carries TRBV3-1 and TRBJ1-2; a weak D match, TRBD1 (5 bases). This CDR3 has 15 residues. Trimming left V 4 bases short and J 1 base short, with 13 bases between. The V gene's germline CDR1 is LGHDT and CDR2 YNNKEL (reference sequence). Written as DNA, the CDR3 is TGTGCCAGCAGCCGGACGGGGACTTTTAACTATGGCTACACCTTC. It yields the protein CASSRTGTFNYGYTF.

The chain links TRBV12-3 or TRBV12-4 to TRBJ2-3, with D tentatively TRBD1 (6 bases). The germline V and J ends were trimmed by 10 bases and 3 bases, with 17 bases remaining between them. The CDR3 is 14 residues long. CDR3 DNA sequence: TGTGCCACGTCAGGGGATGGGGGAACAGATACGCAGTATTTT. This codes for CATSGDGGTDTQYF.

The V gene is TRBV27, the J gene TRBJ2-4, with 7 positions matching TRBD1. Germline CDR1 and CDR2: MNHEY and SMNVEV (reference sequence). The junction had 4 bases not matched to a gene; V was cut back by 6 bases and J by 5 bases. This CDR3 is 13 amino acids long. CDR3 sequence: CASSRDSQNIQYF. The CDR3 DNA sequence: TGTGCCAGCAGCCGGGACAGCCAAAACATTCAGTACTTC.

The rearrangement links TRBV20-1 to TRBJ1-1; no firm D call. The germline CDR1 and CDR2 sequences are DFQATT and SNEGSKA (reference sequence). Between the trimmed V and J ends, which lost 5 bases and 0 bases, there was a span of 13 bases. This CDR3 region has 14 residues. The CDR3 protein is CSALAPSMNTEAFF. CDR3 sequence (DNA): TGCAGTGCTCTGGCACCTAGTATGAACACTGAAGCTTTCTTT.

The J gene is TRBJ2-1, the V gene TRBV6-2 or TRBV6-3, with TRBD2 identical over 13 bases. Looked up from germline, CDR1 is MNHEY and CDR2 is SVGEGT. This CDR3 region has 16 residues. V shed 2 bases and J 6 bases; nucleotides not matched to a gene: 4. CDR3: CASSYPTSGGANEQFF. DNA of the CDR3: TGTGCCAGCAGTTACCCAACTAGCGGGGGGGCCAATGAGCAGTTCTTC.

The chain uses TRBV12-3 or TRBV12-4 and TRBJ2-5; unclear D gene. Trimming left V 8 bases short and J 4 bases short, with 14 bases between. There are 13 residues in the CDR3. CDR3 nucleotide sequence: TGTGCCAGCGCCAACTACGGATCAGAGACCCAGTACTTC. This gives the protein CASANYGSETQYF.

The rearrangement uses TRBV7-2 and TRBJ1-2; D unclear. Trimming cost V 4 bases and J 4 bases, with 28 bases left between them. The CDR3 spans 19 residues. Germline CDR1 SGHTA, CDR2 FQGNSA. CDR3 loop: CASSSGWGLYRANSYGYTF. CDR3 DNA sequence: TGTGCCAGCAGCTCCGGCTGGGGATTGTATAGGGCGAACTCCTATGGCTACACCTTC.

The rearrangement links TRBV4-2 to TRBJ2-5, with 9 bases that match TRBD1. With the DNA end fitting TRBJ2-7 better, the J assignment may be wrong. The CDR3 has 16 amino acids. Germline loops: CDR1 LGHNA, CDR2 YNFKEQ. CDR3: CASSQDSGTGIREQYF. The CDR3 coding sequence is TGTGCCAGCAGCCAAGATTCCGGGACAGGGATACGCGAGCAGTACTTC.

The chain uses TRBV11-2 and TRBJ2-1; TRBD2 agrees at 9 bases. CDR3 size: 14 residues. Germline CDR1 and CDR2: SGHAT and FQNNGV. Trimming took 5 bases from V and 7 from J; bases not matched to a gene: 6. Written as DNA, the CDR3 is TGTGCCAGCAGCGCGCGGGGGGGCCTTAATGAGCAGTTCTTC. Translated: CASSARGGLNEQFF.

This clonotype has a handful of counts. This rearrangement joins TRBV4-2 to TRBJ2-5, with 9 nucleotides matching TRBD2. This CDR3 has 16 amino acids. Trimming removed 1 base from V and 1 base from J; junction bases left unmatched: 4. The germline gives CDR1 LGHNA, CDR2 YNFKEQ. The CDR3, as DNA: TGTGCCAGCAGCCAAGCGGTAGCGGGGGCCCAAGAGACCCAGTACTTC. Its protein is CASSQAVAGAQETQYF.

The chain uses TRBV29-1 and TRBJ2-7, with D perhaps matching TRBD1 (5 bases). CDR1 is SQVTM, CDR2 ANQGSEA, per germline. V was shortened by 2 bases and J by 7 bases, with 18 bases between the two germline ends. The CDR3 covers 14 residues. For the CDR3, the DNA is TGCAGCGTTGAAAATCAGAGTGGGGCCAATGAGCAGTACTTC. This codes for CSVENQSGANEQYF.

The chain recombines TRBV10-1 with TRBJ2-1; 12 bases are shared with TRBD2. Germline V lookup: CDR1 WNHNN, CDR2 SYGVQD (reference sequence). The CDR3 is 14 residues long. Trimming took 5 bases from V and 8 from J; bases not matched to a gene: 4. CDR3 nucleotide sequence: TGCGCCAGCAGTAGGGCTAGCGGGGGGGATGAGCAGTTCTTC. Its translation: CASSRASGGDEQFF.

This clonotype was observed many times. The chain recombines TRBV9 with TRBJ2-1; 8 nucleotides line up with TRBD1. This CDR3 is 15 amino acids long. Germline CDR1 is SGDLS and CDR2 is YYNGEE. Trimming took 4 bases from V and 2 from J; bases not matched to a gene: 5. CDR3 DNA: TGTGCCAGCAGCCTAGGGGACAGGACCTACAATGAGCAGTTCTTC. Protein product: CASSLGDRTYNEQFF.

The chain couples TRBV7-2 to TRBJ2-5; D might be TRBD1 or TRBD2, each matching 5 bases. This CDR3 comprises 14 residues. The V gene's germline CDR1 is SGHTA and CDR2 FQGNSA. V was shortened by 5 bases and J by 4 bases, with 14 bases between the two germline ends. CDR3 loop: CASSGARGRETQYF. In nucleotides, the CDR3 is TGTGCCAGCAGCGGGGCCCGGGGACGAGAGACCCAGTACTTC.

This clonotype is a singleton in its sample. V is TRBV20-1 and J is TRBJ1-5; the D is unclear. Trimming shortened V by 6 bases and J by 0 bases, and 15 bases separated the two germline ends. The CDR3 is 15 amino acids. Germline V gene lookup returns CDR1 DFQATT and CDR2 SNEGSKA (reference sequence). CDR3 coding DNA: TGCAGTGCAGAACACCACCTAGATAGCAATCAGCCCCAGCATTTT. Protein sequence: CSAEHHLDSNQPQHF.

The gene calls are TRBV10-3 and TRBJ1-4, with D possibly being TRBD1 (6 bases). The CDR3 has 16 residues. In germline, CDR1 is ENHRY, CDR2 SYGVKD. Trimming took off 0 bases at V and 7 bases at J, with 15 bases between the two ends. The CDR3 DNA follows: TGTGCCATCAGTGAGTCAAGGCCAGGGGATTTTGAAAAACTGTTTTTT. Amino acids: CAISESRPGDFEKLFF.

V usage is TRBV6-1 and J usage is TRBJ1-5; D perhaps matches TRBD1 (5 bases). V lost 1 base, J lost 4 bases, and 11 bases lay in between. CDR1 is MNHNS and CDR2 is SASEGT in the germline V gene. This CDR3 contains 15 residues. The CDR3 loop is CASSEGTFENQPQHF. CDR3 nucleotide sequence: TGTGCCAGCAGTGAAGGGACATTTGAGAATCAGCCCCAGCATTTT.

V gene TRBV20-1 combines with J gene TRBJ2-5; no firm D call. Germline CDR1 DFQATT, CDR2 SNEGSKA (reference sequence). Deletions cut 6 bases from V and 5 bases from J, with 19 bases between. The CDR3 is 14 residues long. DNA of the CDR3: TGCAGTGCCAGGAGAGGATCGGGTAGCGAGACCCAGTACTTC. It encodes CSARRGSGSETQYF.

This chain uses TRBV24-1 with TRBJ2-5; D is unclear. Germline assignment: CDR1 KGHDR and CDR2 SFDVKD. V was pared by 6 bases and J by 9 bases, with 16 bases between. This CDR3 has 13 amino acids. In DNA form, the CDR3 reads TGTGCCACCAGTAGCCCAGGTAATCAGCCCCAGTACTTC. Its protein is CATSSPGNQPQYF.

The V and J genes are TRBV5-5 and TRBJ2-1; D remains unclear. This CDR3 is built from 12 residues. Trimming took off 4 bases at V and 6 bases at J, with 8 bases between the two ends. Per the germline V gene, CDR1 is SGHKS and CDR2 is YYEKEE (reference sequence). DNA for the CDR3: TGTGCCAGCAGCCGGGTCCTCAATGAGCAGTTCTTC. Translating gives CASSRVLNEQFF. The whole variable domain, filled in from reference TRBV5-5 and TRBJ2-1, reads DAGVTQSPTHLIKTRGQQVTLRCSPISGHKSVSWYQQVLGQGPQFIFQYYEKEERGRGNFPDRFSARQFPNYSSELNVNALLLGDSALYLCASSRVLNEQFFGPGTRLTVL.

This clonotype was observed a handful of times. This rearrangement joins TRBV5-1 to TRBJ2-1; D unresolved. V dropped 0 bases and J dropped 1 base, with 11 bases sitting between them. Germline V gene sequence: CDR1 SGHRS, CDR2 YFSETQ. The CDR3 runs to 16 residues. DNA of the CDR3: TGCGCCAGCAGCTTGGAAGTCCTCAGTTCCTACAATGAGCAGTTCTTC. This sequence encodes CASSLEVLSSYNEQFF.